This T cell receptor beta chain was sequenced for a study of breast tumors, draining lymph nodes, adjacent tissues. This clonotype was counted ten times or more. Its target is not known. Study observations and caveats: That most tumor T cells come from lymph nodes remained unproven. Findings are consistent with lymph node origin and intratumoral expansion of most tumor T cells. Compared with basal-like, luminal-like tumors shared significantly more repertoire with nontumor tissue.

The V gene end was trimmed by 5 bases and the J gene end by 2 bases; junction bases not matched to a gene: 7. In germline, CDR1 is SGHVS, CDR2 FQNEAQ. The CDR3 consists of 16 residues. Samples came from axillary lymph nodes draining the breast cancer. A single record per CDR3 protein comes from TCRdb applying MiXCR to the multiplex PCR reads. There are roughly 110,000 distinct CDR3 sequences in the sample; approximately 28% occur only once, and 5.5% to 6% lies in the top ten. The receptor was isolated from a female donor with breast cancer. Some clones in this sample may be carry-over from other donors' samples. V is TRBV7-8 and J is TRBJ2-2, with 8 bases aligning to TRBD2. Sequences were obtained from axillary lymph node tissue. DNA for the CDR3: TGTGCCAGCAGCCCAACCGGGACTAGTAACACCGGGGAGCTGTTTTTT. Protein: CASSPTGTSNTGELFF.